A single sample is the source of the 13 T cell receptor beta chains below, sequenced in a study of blood T cell repertoires in COVID-19. Generated by immunoSEQ multiplex PCR, the TCRdb table keeps only in-frame clones and is missing some. The sample contains about 190,000 clones, about four fifths of which appear only once. The specimen sequenced was peripheral blood. The source is a woman between 40 and 55 years old with acute or convalescent COVID-19.

The chain employs TRBV11-2 and TRBJ2-5, with 8 bases lining up with TRBD2. Unmatched junction bases numbered 6, after V lost 2 bases and J lost 4 bases. This CDR3 has 15 amino acids. The germline gives CDR1 SGHAT, CDR2 FQNNGV. The CDR3 here is CASSLPGLAGETQYF. Written as DNA, the CDR3 is TGTGCCAGCAGCTTACCCGGACTAGCTGGAGAGACCCAGTACTTC.

This chain uses TRBV6-1 with TRBJ2-4; maybe TRBD2 (6 bases). The CDR3 runs to 16 residues. Between the trimmed V and J ends, which lost 2 bases and 0 bases, there was a span of 11 bases. Germline V gene lookup returns CDR1 MNHNS and CDR2 SASEGT. The CDR3 DNA reads TGTGCCAGCAGTGAATGGGCGGGGCTAGCCAAAAACATTCAGTACTTC. Its protein is CASSEWAGLAKNIQYF.

This clone was seen ten or more times. The chain carries TRBV28 and TRBJ2-2, with D possibly TRBD2 on 6 matching bases. Per the germline V gene, CDR1 is MDHEN and CDR2 is SYDVKM. The CDR3 length is 14 residues. The V end was cut by 9 bases, the J end by 0 bases, with 11 bases between. CDR3 residues: CASQWGANTGELFF. For the CDR3, the DNA is TGTGCCAGTCAATGGGGGGCGAACACCGGGGAGCTGTTTTTT.

This chain links TRBV18 with TRBJ2-3, with TRBD1 matching 10 bases. The CDR3 sequence is 15 residues long. The J segment lost 2 bases and the V segment lost 8 bases, leaving 7 bases of the junction unmatched. CDR1 is KGHSH and CDR2 is LQKENI in the germline V gene. This CDR3 is CASLRGTGDTDTQYF. The CDR3 DNA is TGTGCCAGCCTACGTGGGACAGGGGACACAGATACGCAGTATTTT. Using reference TRBV18 and TRBJ2-3 for the parts outside the CDR3, the full variable domain is NAGVMQNPRHLVRRRGQEARLRCSPMKGHSHVYWYRQLPEEGLKFMVYLQKENIIDESGMPKERFSAEFPKEGPSILRIQQVVRGDSAAYFCASLRGTGDTDTQYFGPGTRLTVL.

V is TRBV11-2 and J is TRBJ1-1; 9 bases are a match to TRBD1. J gave up 9 bases and V 4 bases, and 6 bases lay outside the gene matches. The germline gives CDR1 SGHAT, CDR2 FQNNGV. The CDR3 spans 13 residues. CDR3 sequence (DNA): TGTGCCAGCAGCTCGGACAGGGGCGCGCAAGCTTTCTTT. This codes for CASSSDRGAQAFF. Full variable domain (remainder filled in from reference TRBV11-2 and TRBJ1-1): EAGVAQSPRYKIIEKRQSVAFWCNPISGHATLYWYQQILGQGPKLLIQFQNNGVVDDSQLPKDRFSAERLKGVDSTLKIQPAKLEDSAVYLCASSSDRGAQAFFGQGTRLTVV.

The J gene is TRBJ2-5, the V gene TRBV3-1 (or the pseudogene TRBV3-2), with 11 positions matching TRBD2. The CDR3 runs to 15 residues. V shed 6 bases and J 3 bases; nucleotides not matched to a gene: 6. Germline assignment: CDR1 LGHDT and CDR2 YNNKEL (reference sequence). The CDR3 loop is CASSHPGLAEETQYF. CDR3 DNA: TGTGCCAGCAGTCACCCGGGACTAGCGGAAGAGACCCAGTACTTC.

The rearrangement joins TRBV2 to TRBJ1-2; unclear D gene. V was pared by 6 bases and J by 3 bases, with 20 bases between. In germline, CDR1 is SNHLY, CDR2 FYNNEI. The CDR3 extends over 16 amino acids. CDR3 nucleotides: TGTGCCAGCAGCGCCGGAGGACTTAAACTAGACTATGGCTACACCTTC. Its translation: CASSAGGLKLDYGYTF.

CDR3: CASNAGNSPLHF. The CDR3 coding sequence is TGTGCCAGCAATGCAGGGAATTCACCCCTCCACTTT. The chain has TRBV28 and TRBJ1-6, with TRBD1 as a possible D gene (5 bases). The ends were cut back, 7 bases at V and 7 bases at J, with 8 bases in the middle. The CDR3 extends over 12 amino acids. CDR1 and CDR2 from the germline V gene are MDHEN and SYDVKM. Complete variable domain (other parts from reference TRBV28 and TRBJ1-6): DVKVTQSSRYLVKRTGEKVFLECVQDMDHENMFWYRQDPGLGLRLIYFSYDVKMKEKGDIPEGYSVSREKKERFSLILESASTNQTSMYLCASNAGNSPLHFGNGTRLTVT.

The chain combines TRBV10-1 with TRBJ1-5; D may be TRBD1 (5 bases). The germline V gene has CDR1 WNHNN and CDR2 SYGVQD (reference sequence). Trimming took off 4 bases at V and 0 bases at J, with 16 bases between the two ends. The CDR3 runs 17 residues. As DNA, the CDR3 is TGCGCCAGCAGTGGGACCAGTCCTGGGGCTAGCAATCAGCCCCAGCATTTT. Its translation: CASSGTSPGASNQPQHF.

This sequence joins TRBV27 and TRBJ1-6; 10 bases fit TRBD1. The CDR3 length is 16 residues. V lost 5 bases, J lost 4 bases, and 5 bases stayed unmatched. Germline CDR1 MNHEY, CDR2 SMNVEV (reference sequence). CDR3 DNA sequence: TGTGCCAGCAGTCACGGACAGGGGGGATATAATTCACCCCTCCACTTT. Its translation: CASSHGQGGYNSPLHF.

V and J are TRBV4-1 and TRBJ1-5; D may be TRBD1 (5 bases). CDR1 and CDR2 from the germline V gene are MGHRA and YSYEKL. Trimming shortened V by 0 bases and J by 6 bases, and 15 bases separated the two germline ends. The CDR3 has 16 amino acids. The chain's CDR3 is CASSQDRQGSSQPQHF. The CDR3 region has the DNA TGCGCCAGCAGCCAAGATCGGCAGGGCTCAAGTCAGCCCCAGCATTTT.

V gene TRBV7-8 combines with J gene TRBJ2-4, with 8 positions matching TRBD1. Germline CDR1 is SGHVS and CDR2 is FQNEAQ. The ends lost 4 bases at V and 0 bases at J; junction bases unmatched: 8. This CDR3 is built from 17 residues. The CDR3 loop reads CASSSGTGSRAKNIQYF. CDR3 nucleotides: TGTGCCAGCAGCTCCGGGACAGGTTCGAGAGCCAAAAACATTCAGTACTTC. Using reference TRBV7-8 and TRBJ2-4 for the parts outside the CDR3, the full variable domain is GAGVSQSPRYKVAKRGQDVALRCDPISGHVSLFWYQQALGQGPEFLTYFQNEAQLDKSGLPSDRFFAERPEGSVSTLKIQRTQQEDSAVYLCASSSGTGSRAKNIQYFGAGTRLSVL.

The V and J genes are TRBV11-2 and TRBJ2-2, with 9 bases matching TRBD2. This CDR3 is built from 19 residues. Germline V CDR1 and CDR2: SGHAT, FQNNGV. V lost 5 bases to trimming and J lost 1 base; unmatched junction nucleotides: 14. Here the CDR3 reads CASSPVAGVVYRNTGELFF. The CDR3 DNA is TGTGCCAGCAGCCCCGTAGCGGGAGTTGTGTATCGGAACACCGGGGAGCTGTTTTTT.